This TCR beta chain was retrieved from a study of blood T cell repertoires in COVID-19. Overall study: Donors in the United States, Italy and Spain gave samples during acute or convalescent COVID-19. T cells, B-cell-depleted T cells, or PBMCs provided the cDNA or gDNA that served as material.

Germline CDR1 WSHSY, CDR2 SAAADI. The CDR3 is 13 residues long. Deletions cut 6 bases from V and 5 bases from J, with 11 bases between. TCRdb's table, derived via immunoSEQ multiplex PCR, lists solely in-frame clones and lacks some. The sample lists some 140,000 clones, about 88% occurring once. Sequencing used peripheral blood. V and J are TRBV10-2 and TRBJ1-5, with D possibly TRBD1 on 6 matching bases. The TCR was taken from a woman over 75 with acute or convalescent COVID-19. This chain's CDR3 is CASRSGDHQPQHF. CDR3 coding DNA: TGCGCCAGCAGATCAGGGGACCATCAGCCCCAGCATTTT.